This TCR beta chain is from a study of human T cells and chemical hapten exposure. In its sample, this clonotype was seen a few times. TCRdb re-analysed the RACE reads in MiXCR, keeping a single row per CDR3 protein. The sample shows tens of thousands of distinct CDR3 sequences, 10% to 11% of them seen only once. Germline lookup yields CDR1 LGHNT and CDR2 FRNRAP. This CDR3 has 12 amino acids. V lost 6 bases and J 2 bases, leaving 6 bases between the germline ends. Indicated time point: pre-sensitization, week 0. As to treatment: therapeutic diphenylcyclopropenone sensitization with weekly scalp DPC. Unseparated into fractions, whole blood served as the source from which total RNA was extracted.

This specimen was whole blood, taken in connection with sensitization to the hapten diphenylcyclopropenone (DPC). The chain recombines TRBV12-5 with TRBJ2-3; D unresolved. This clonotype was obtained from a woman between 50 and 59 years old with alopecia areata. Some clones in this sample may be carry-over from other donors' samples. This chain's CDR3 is CASGPSTDTQYF. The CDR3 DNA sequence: TGTGCTAGTGGACCATCCACAGATACGCAGTATTTT.